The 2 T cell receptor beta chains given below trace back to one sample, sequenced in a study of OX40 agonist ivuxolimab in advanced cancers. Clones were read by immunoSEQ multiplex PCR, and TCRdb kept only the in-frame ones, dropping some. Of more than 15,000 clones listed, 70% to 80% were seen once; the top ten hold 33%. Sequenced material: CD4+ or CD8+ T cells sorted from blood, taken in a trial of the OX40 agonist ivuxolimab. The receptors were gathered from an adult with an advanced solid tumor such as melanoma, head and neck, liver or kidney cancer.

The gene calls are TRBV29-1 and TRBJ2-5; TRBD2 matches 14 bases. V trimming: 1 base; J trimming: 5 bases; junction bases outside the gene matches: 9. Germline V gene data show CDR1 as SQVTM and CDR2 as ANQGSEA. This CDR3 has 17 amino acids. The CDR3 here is CSVEAPGTSGRWETQYF. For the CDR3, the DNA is TGCAGCGTTGAAGCCCCCGGGACTAGCGGGAGATGGGAGACCCAGTACTTC.

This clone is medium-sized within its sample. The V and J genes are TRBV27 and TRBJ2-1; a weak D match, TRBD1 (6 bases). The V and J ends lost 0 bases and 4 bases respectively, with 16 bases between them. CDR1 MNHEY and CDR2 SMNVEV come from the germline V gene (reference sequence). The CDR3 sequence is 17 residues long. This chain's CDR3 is CASSLSMDSGEYNEQFF. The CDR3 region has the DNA TGTGCCAGCAGTTTATCGATGGACAGTGGCGAATACAATGAGCAGTTCTTC.